The 32 T cell receptor beta chains listed next were all sequenced from one sample in a study of T cells in Graves' hyperthyroidism and ophthalmopathy. The source material, RNA transcripts, was used to amplify TCR beta CDR3 regions. During a first-round RT-PCR of the TCR CDR3, the HTBI primer set was used. TCRdb independently ran MiXCR on the multiplex PCR reads; one entry per CDR3 protein. The sample carries over 300,000 distinct CDR3 sequences, roughly an eighth recorded once. Sequencing was carried out using blood. The receptors were gathered from a woman aged 40 to 50 with Graves' ophthalmopathy.

The V and J genes are TRBV4-1 and TRBJ2-3, with 10 bases matching TRBD2. Trimming at V came to 1 base and at J to 5 bases, leaving 9 bases not matched to a gene. The CDR3 totals 17 residues. Per germline, CDR1 MGHRA and CDR2 YSYEKL. CDR3 in DNA: TGCGCCAGCAGCCAAGGCTTACTAGCGGGAATGAAAGATACGCAGTATTTT. Its translation is CASSQGLLAGMKDTQYF.

Ten or more counts support this clonotype. The genes are TRBV2 and TRBJ1-4; perhaps TRBD1 as D (6 bases). Trimming left V 7 bases short and J 0 bases short, with 15 bases between. The CDR3 contains 16 residues. Germline V gene data show CDR1 as SNHLY and CDR2 as FYNNEI. CDR3 in amino acids: CASNKQGLATNEKLFF. The CDR3 DNA follows: TGTGCCAGCAACAAACAGGGACTTGCAACTAATGAAAAACTGTTTTTT.

In its sample, this clonotype was seen many times. The J gene is TRBJ2-1, the V gene TRBV24-1, with 11 bases lining up with TRBD2. Germline V gene data show CDR1 as KGHDR and CDR2 as SFDVKD. The junction had 3 bases not matched to a gene; V was cut back by 5 bases and J by 7 bases. The CDR3 length is 14 residues. DNA of the CDR3: TGTGCCACCAGTGTAGCGGGAGGGAGAAATGAGCAGTTCTTC. Residues: CATSVAGGRNEQFF.

The table lists this clonotype with a few counts. The rearrangement links TRBV6-2 or TRBV6-3 to TRBJ2-7; 9 positions match TRBD1. The V gene end was trimmed by 6 bases and the J gene end by 7 bases; junction bases not matched to a gene: 4. The germline gives CDR1 MNHEY, CDR2 SVGEGT. The CDR3 loop spans 12 amino acids. The CDR3 nucleotides read TGTGCCAGCAGACAGGGGGCGAGGGAGCAGTACTTC. It translates to CASRQGAREQYF.

This clonotype has ten or more counts. J is TRBJ2-7 and V is TRBV24-1, with TRBD1 matching 11 bases. CDR3 length: 15 residues. V gave up 3 bases and J gave up 4 bases; unmatched junction bases: 4. From germline, CDR1 is KGHDR and CDR2 SFDVKD. The CDR3 reads CATSDRDRGKYEQYF. The DNA of the CDR3 is TGTGCCACCAGTGATCGGGACAGGGGGAAGTACGAGCAGTACTTC.

This clonotype was detected ten times or more. V usage is TRBV18 and J usage is TRBJ1-5, with unresolved D. The V gene lost 0 bases and the J gene lost 6 bases, with 9 bases spanning the gap. This CDR3 spans 14 amino acids. Germline V gives CDR1 KGHSH, CDR2 LQKENI. CDR3 residues: CASSPPGSSQPQHF. The CDR3 nucleotides read TGTGCCAGCTCACCACCAGGTTCGAGTCAGCCCCAGCATTTT.

In this sample, this clonotype turned up many times. The V call is TRBV20-1, the J call TRBJ2-1, with 10 bases aligning to TRBD2. V shed 4 bases, J shed 3 bases, and the junction held 9 bases outside the gene matches. The CDR3 runs 16 residues. Germline loops: CDR1 DFQATT, CDR2 SNEGSKA (reference sequence). In DNA form, the CDR3 reads TGCAGTGCTAACTTCCCGCTAGCGGGAGACTACAATGAGCAGTTCTTC. This codes for CSANFPLAGDYNEQFF.

The chain has TRBV20-1 and TRBJ2-6, with 10 positions matching TRBD1. V gave up 2 bases and J gave up 0 bases; unmatched junction bases: 10. Germline CDR1 is DFQATT and CDR2 is SNEGSKA (reference sequence). The CDR3 is made up of 19 amino acids. The CDR3 DNA is TGCAGTGCTAGATTAAGCTCCGGGACAGGGGCCTCTGGGGCCAACGTCCTGACTTTC. This sequence encodes CSARLSSGTGASGANVLTF.

This clonotype was detected only a few times. V gene TRBV13 combines with J gene TRBJ1-2; D gene uncertain. Trimming took 1 base from V and 8 from J, leaving 14 bases between them. From germline, CDR1 is PRHDT and CDR2 FYEKMQ (reference sequence). This CDR3 is built from 14 residues. For the CDR3, the DNA is TGTGCCAGCAGCTTAGTAGGGCATTTTCGCGGCTACACCTTC. It yields the protein CASSLVGHFRGYTF.

This clonotype was seen repeatedly, ten times or more. This rearrangement joins TRBV24-1 to TRBJ2-3; TRBD2 is a possible D gene (6 bases). Between the trimmed V and J ends, which lost 4 bases and 0 bases, there was a span of 16 bases. The CDR3 extends over 17 amino acids. Looked up from germline, CDR1 is KGHDR and CDR2 is SFDVKD. In DNA form, the CDR3 reads TGTGCCACCAGTGACCCGGCGGGGACGGATAGCACAGATACGCAGTATTTT. Protein: CATSDPAGTDSTDTQYF.

This clonotype has a count of ten or more. This CDR3 reads CASSLVGLLGGELFF. CDR3 nucleotides: TGCGCCAGCAGCTTGGTGGGACTGCTCGGCGGGGAGCTGTTTTTT. This rearrangement joins TRBV5-1 to TRBJ2-2, with D perhaps matching TRBD2 (6 bases). Germline V lookup: CDR1 SGHRS, CDR2 YFSETQ. V lost 0 bases, J lost 7 bases, and 13 bases lay in between. The CDR3 loop spans 15 amino acids.

The V and J genes are TRBV9 and TRBJ1-4, with a tentative D call TRBD1 (6 bases). The V and J ends lost 4 bases and 3 bases respectively, with 10 bases between them. The CDR3 has 14 amino acids. Germline V CDR1 and CDR2: SGDLS, YYNGEE. The CDR3 DNA sequence: TGTGCCAGCAGCTCCGGACAGCCTAATGAAAAACTGTTTTTT. Protein: CASSSGQPNEKLFF. The variable domain in full, completed from reference TRBV9 and TRBJ1-4, reads DSGVTQTPKHLITATGQRVTLRCSPRSGDLSVYWYQQSLDQGLQFLIQYYNGEERAKGNILERFSAQQFPDLHSELNLSSLELGDSALYFCASSSGQPNEKLFFGSGTQLSVL.

V and J are TRBV5-6 and TRBJ2-1, with TRBD2 matching over 11 bases. J gave up 0 bases and V 4 bases, and 3 bases lay outside the gene matches. In germline, CDR1 is SGHDT, CDR2 YYEEEE. The CDR3 runs to 16 residues. Here the CDR3 DNA reads TGTGCCAGCAGCAAGACTAGCGGGAACTCCTACAATGAGCAGTTCTTC. Translation gives CASSKTSGNSYNEQFF.

There are many counts of this clonotype. This sequence joins TRBV20-1 and TRBJ2-3, with TRBD2 matching 9 bases. Germline V CDR1 and CDR2: DFQATT, SNEGSKA (reference sequence). The CDR3 loop spans 15 amino acids. The V segment lost 5 bases and the J segment 3 bases; nucleotides outside the gene matches: 9. DNA for the CDR3: TGCAGTGCTCTGACTAGCGGAATTATAACAGATACGCAGTATTTT. It yields the protein CSALTSGIITDTQYF.

Concerning this clonotype: Since a much larger clone is just one base distant, this may be a read error. The chain's CDR3 is CASSHRAGKTEASF. CDR3 in DNA: TGTGCCAGCAGCCACAGGGCAGGTAAGACTGAAGCTTCCTTT. V gene TRBV3-1 combines with J gene TRBJ1-1, with D perhaps matching TRBD1 (5 bases). There are 14 residues in the CDR3. Germline lookup yields CDR1 LGHDT and CDR2 YNNKEL (reference sequence).

J is TRBJ2-3 and V is TRBV5-6; D gene ambiguous. Trimming removed 0 bases from V and 5 bases from J, with 13 bases in between. Looked up from germline, CDR1 is SGHDT and CDR2 is YYEEEE. This CDR3 has 15 amino acids. DNA for the CDR3: TGTGCCAGCAGCTTGGAAATAGGGTCGGGAGATACGCAGTATTTT. This encodes CASSLEIGSGDTQYF.

This chain uses TRBV9 with TRBJ2-1; perhaps TRBD2 as D (5 bases). The ends were cut back, 6 bases at V and 7 bases at J, with 20 bases in the middle. Germline CDR1 and CDR2: SGDLS and YYNGEE. This CDR3 region has 15 residues. The CDR3: CASNLGLVRSNEQFF. The CDR3 DNA sequence: TGTGCCAGCAACCTCGGACTGGTCCGATCAAATGAGCAGTTCTTC.

The chain employs TRBV20-1 and TRBJ2-5, with 12 bases aligning to TRBD2. Per the germline V gene, CDR1 is DFQATT and CDR2 is SNEGSKA (reference sequence). The V and J ends lost 0 bases and 4 bases, in that order; junction bases with no gene match: 6. This CDR3 has 16 residues. In DNA form, the CDR3 reads TGCAGTGCTAGAGAGGGGAGACTAGCGGGAGCAGAGACCCAGTACTTC. This encodes CSAREGRLAGAETQYF.

There are many counts of this clonotype. This chain uses TRBV9 with TRBJ1-1; D gene uncertain. Trimming stripped 0 bases from V and 2 bases from J, with 5 bases between. This CDR3 contains 13 residues. Germline V gene sequence: CDR1 SGDLS, CDR2 YYNGEE. Written as DNA, the CDR3 is TGTGCCAGCAGCGTAGGACCTAACACTGAAGCTTTCTTT. Its protein product is CASSVGPNTEAFF.

This clonotype was seen a few times. V usage is TRBV19 and J usage is TRBJ1-4, with a possible D match to TRBD1 (6 bases). Germline loops: CDR1 LNHDA, CDR2 SQIVND (reference sequence). The CDR3 spans 15 residues. V dropped 5 bases and J dropped 8 bases, with 18 bases sitting between them. This CDR3 is CASSLGGSEGEKLFF. The CDR3 nucleotides are TGTGCCAGTAGTCTGGGGGGCTCCGAGGGGGAAAAACTGTTTTTT.

This chain uses TRBV20-1 with TRBJ1-6, with 7 bases matching TRBD1. The CDR3 length is 14 residues. With 1 base clipped from V and 10 bases from J, the junction kept 7 bases outside the gene matches. In germline, CDR1 is DFQATT, CDR2 SNEGSKA (reference sequence). The CDR3 loop is CSARGTGQRSPLHF. In DNA, the CDR3 is TGCAGTGCTAGAGGGACAGGTCAGAGATCACCCCTCCACTTT.

This clonotype was found a few times. J is TRBJ2-2 and V is TRBV5-4; 10 bases align to TRBD2. With V trimmed by 3 bases and J by 4 bases, 6 bases remained unmatched. Germline V gene lookup returns CDR1 SGHNT and CDR2 YYREEE (reference sequence). CDR3 length equals 16 residues. The DNA for the CDR3 is TGTGCCAGCAGCTACCAGAGCGGGAGGGGCACCGGGGAGCTGTTTTTT. This translates into CASSYQSGRGTGELFF.

The V and J genes are TRBV12-3 or TRBV12-4 and TRBJ2-4; 7 nucleotides match TRBD1. This CDR3 is built from 19 residues. The junction had 14 bases not matched to a gene; V was cut back by 3 bases and J by 0 bases. The CDR3 loop is CASSLGQRLGPLAKNIQYF. Written as DNA, the CDR3 is TGTGCCAGCAGTTTGGGACAGCGGTTGGGGCCACTAGCCAAAAACATTCAGTACTTC.

The chain combines TRBV18 with TRBJ2-1, with 10 bases matching TRBD1. The J segment lost 9 bases and the V segment lost 4 bases, leaving 6 bases of the junction unmatched. Germline lookup yields CDR1 KGHSH and CDR2 LQKENI. The CDR3 spans 14 residues. CDR3 nucleotides: TGTGCCAGCTCACTTCAGACAGGGGGCATTGAGCAGTTCTTC. Protein: CASSLQTGGIEQFF.

The J gene is TRBJ2-6, the V gene TRBV19; tentatively, D is TRBD1 (5 bases). Per germline, CDR1 LNHDA and CDR2 SQIVND (reference sequence). V was cut by 4 bases and J by 3 bases, with 13 bases left in between. This CDR3 is 16 amino acids long. The CDR3 DNA follows: TGTGCCAGTAGTACAGGGCGTTCGTTTGGGGCCAACGTCCTGACTTTC. Residues: CASSTGRSFGANVLTF.

This clonotype was seen a few times. J is TRBJ2-1 and V is TRBV29-1; 9 nucleotides line up with TRBD1. V gave up 3 bases and J gave up 1 base; unmatched junction bases: 4. CDR3 length equals 15 residues. Germline lookup yields CDR1 SQVTM and CDR2 ANQGSEA. DNA for the CDR3: TGCAGCGTTGAGCCGACAGGGGGTTCCTACAATGAGCAGTTCTTC. It yields the protein CSVEPTGGSYNEQFF.

Only a few counts were recorded for this clonotype. The chain combines TRBV19 with TRBJ2-7; a possible D gene is TRBD1 (5 bases). The CDR3 runs 13 residues. Germline loops: CDR1 LNHDA, CDR2 SQIVND (reference sequence). V was shortened by 2 bases and J by 6 bases, with 11 bases between the two germline ends. The CDR3 sequence is CASSILGVSEQYF. CDR3 DNA: TGTGCCAGTAGTATATTAGGGGTGAGCGAGCAGTACTTC.

This clonotype was detected many times. This sequence joins TRBV27 and TRBJ1-2; unclear D gene. V lost 3 bases and J 7 bases, leaving 30 bases between the germline ends. Germline-derived CDR1 and CDR2 are MNHEY and SMNVEV (reference sequence). The CDR3 consists of 19 residues. CDR3 sequence reads: CASSFSIHPRSGNFTGYTF. Here the CDR3 DNA reads TGTGCCAGCAGTTTCTCGATTCATCCTCGATCCGGGAACTTCACTGGCTACACCTTC.

The table lists this clonotype with many counts. DNA of the CDR3: TGTGCCAGCAGCCTGGGACAGGGGGGTTCGAGCGAGCAGTACTTC. It translates to CASSLGQGGSSEQYF. V gene TRBV7-6 combines with J gene TRBJ2-7; 11 nucleotides agree with TRBD1. V lost 5 bases and J lost 6; bases outside the gene matches: 9. CDR1 SGHVS and CDR2 FNYEAQ come from the germline V gene. The CDR3 length is 15 residues. The whole variable domain, filled in from reference TRBV7-6 and TRBJ2-7, reads GAGVSQSPRYKVTKRGQDVALRCDPISGHVSLYWYRQALGQGPEFLTYFNYEAQQDKSGLPNDRFSAERPEGSISTLTIQRTEQRDSAMYRCASSLGQGGSSEQYFGPGTRLTVT.

As concerns this clonotype: Possible read error: a much larger clone is one base away. V is TRBV20-1 and J is TRBJ2-7; 11 nucleotides line up with TRBD2. Germline V gene lookup returns CDR1 DFQATT and CDR2 SNEGSKA (reference sequence). The CDR3 extends over 18 amino acids. In DNA, the CDR3 is TGCAGTGCTGGAGATGCCGGACTAGCGGGTTGGAGCTCCTACGAGCAGTACTTC. Translated: CSAGDAGLAGWSSYEQYF.

This clonotype has at least ten counts. The V gene is TRBV6-1, the J gene TRBJ1-4; 7 nucleotides agree with TRBD1. The germline V gene encodes CDR1 MNHNS and CDR2 SASEGT. The CDR3 contains 13 residues. J gave up 7 bases and V 7 bases, and 6 bases lay outside the gene matches. The CDR3 nucleotides are TGTGCCAGCAAGGGGGCGTCGGGTGAAAAACTGTTTTTT. This encodes CASKGASGEKLFF.

This rearrangement joins TRBV5-1 to TRBJ1-5; TRBD1 is a possible D gene (6 bases). CDR3 length: 14 amino acids. Germline V CDR1 and CDR2: SGHRS, YFSETQ. V shed 6 bases and J shed 4 bases, with 14 bases lying between them. The CDR3 protein is CASKVGTGNQPQHF. CDR3 nucleotide sequence: TGCGCCAGCAAGGTTGGCACAGGGAATCAGCCCCAGCATTTT.